This T cell receptor beta chain was sequenced during a study of patients and donors after allogeneic stem cell transplantation (dated by TCRdb to the early 2020s). The germline V gene sets CDR1 to LGHNA and CDR2 to YSLEER. Cut back by 4 bases and 5 bases, the V and J ends lie 15 bases apart. The CDR3 runs 14 amino acids, cysteine and phenylalanine included. Only the CDR3 portion is preserved as DNA: 42 bases, with reading frame beginning at the first base. A remark on this clonotype: There is no known antigen for this receptor. The sample holds no much larger clone one base away, and base qualities are not on file.

Library prep was done by RT-PCR. The sample was run on a NextSeq 550. The public sequencing data were trimmed at Q25 with fastp and processed into clonotypes with MiXCR by TCRdb, which kept only in-frame beta chains. CDR3 protein sequences are deduplicated, and each keeps its most common genes and DNA. In all, the sample holds about 400,000 distinct CDR3 sequences, and around 16% of those were seen once. Roughly 7.2% of the sample is taken by the ten largest. The chain uses TRBV4-3 and TRBJ2-7; no D gene call is confident. The sample consisted of blood, either unsorted or a sorted T cell fraction (not recorded which). The origin of this receptor is a human donor who was either an allogeneic HSCT recipient or a stem cell or donor lymphocyte infusion donor (not recorded which). It is not recorded whose cells these are; they may come from a transplant donor. The CDR3 region has the sequence CASSRIQGTHEQYF. The bases are TGCGCCAGCAGCCGGATTCAAGGTACCCACGAGCAGTACTTC.